One sample yielded the 28 T cell receptor beta chains listed below, sequenced in a study of CXCR3-negative and CXCR3-positive naive CD8 T cells (dated by TCRdb to between 2017 and 2020). Sequencing relied on a NextSeq 550. The Human TCR Profiling Kit (MiLaboratory) was used to prepare UMI-labeled 5' RACE TRB cDNA libraries. TCRdb reprocessed the raw reads; every CDR3 protein sequence is a single record, and DNA is not supplied. The table held for this sample gives about 89,000 distinct CDR3 sequences. Approximately 0.5% of the sample belongs to the ten largest clones. What the authors observed across the whole study: TRB CDR3s from CXCR3-positive naive cells showed higher hydrophobicity (lower Kidera factor 4), lower energy, and higher strength and volume indices than CXCR3-negative naive cells.

No antigens are known for them. The source material was naive CXCR3+ CD8+ T cells from blood. In the paper's terms, the cell subset or site label means: CD45RO-CCR7+CD27+CD95- naive CD8+ T cells expressing CXCR3 (TNR3+). These receptors all come from a human donor in good health. Some clones in this sample may be carry-over from other donors' samples.

This chain links TRBV21-1 with TRBJ2-5. TRBV21-1 is a pseudogene. The CDR3 extends over 12 amino acids. The CDR3 reads CASSKAGETQYF.

V gene TRBV6-2 or TRBV6-3 combines with J gene TRBJ2-1. The CDR3 length is 16 residues. CDR1 and CDR2 from the germline V gene are MNHEY and SVGEGT. The CDR3: CASSYSSASAYNEQFF.

This chain uses TRBV4-1 with TRBJ2-7. CDR3 size: 14 residues. Germline V gives CDR1 MGHRA, CDR2 YSYEKL. The CDR3 spells CASSTSTGAYEQYF.

This chain connects TRBV12-3 or TRBV12-4 to TRBJ1-1; the D gene TCRdb calls, TRBD1, cannot be checked with no DNA. The CDR3 extends over 13 amino acids. The CDR3 region is CASSFNVPQEAFF.

This chain joins TRBV7-9 and TRBJ2-7; with no DNA, the TCRdb D assignment of TRBD2 cannot be verified. CDR3 size: 14 residues. Per the germline V gene, CDR1 is SEHNR and CDR2 is FQNEAQ (reference sequence). The CDR3: CASSNPGLTYEQYF. Together with reference TRBV7-9 and TRBJ2-7, the CDR3 gives the full variable domain: DTGVSQNPRHKITKRGQNVTFRCDPISEHNRLYWYRQTLGQGPEFLTYFQNEAQLEKSRLLSDRFSAERPKGSFSTLEIQRTEQGDSAMYLCASSNPGLTYEQYFGPGTRLTVT.

The rearrangement links TRBV7-2 to TRBJ2-5. The CDR3 consists of 12 residues. Per the germline V gene, CDR1 is SGHTA and CDR2 is FQGNSA. The CDR3 spells CASSLGIGTQYF. The full variable domain, completed using reference TRBV7-2 and TRBJ2-5, is GAGVSQSPSNKVTEKGKDVELRCDPISGHTALYWYRQSLGQGLEFLIYFQGNSAPDKSGLPSDRFSAERTGGSVSTLTIQRTQQEDSAVYLCASSLGIGTQYFGPGTRLLVL.

The CDR3 reads CASSLSSGGYEQYF. The rearrangement joins TRBV5-1 to TRBJ2-7; no DNA is available, so the TRBD2 call from TCRdb remains unchecked. CDR3 length: 14 residues. Looked up from germline, CDR1 is SGHRS and CDR2 is YFSETQ.

V usage is TRBV27 and J usage is TRBJ2-2; TCRdb selects TRBD1, and the lack of DNA leaves this call unchecked. Germline CDR1 is MNHEY and CDR2 is SMNVEV (reference sequence). The CDR3 is 16 amino acids. CDR3 residues: CASSSAWTGYSGELFF.

The chain recombines TRBV12-5 with TRBJ1-1. The germline V gene has CDR1 LGHNT and CDR2 FRNRAP. CDR3 length: 12 amino acids. CDR3 region: CASRRGNTETFF.

The chain carries TRBV29-1 and TRBJ2-7; TCRdb reports TRBD2, a call that lacks DNA to check it against. The germline V gene encodes CDR1 SQVTM and CDR2 ANQGSEA. The CDR3 covers 14 residues. CDR3 region: CSVESGEGTYEQYF.

V and J are TRBV29-1 and TRBJ2-3; no DNA is available, so the TRBD2 call from TCRdb remains unchecked. This CDR3 comprises 15 residues. Germline-derived CDR1 and CDR2 are SQVTM and ANQGSEA. This CDR3 is CSVEWGRGGTDTQYF.

The chain uses TRBV12-3 or TRBV12-4 and TRBJ2-2. The CDR3 loop spans 12 amino acids. CDR3 protein: CASLSGTGELFF.

This chain links TRBV9 with TRBJ2-2; TCRdb's D gene call, TRBD2, goes unchecked for lack of DNA. The CDR3 contains 20 residues. Germline values: CDR1 SGDLS, CDR2 YYNGEE. This CDR3 reads CASSAPDRGVLAGDTGELFF.

V usage is TRBV29-1 and J usage is TRBJ2-7; TCRdb proposes TRBD1, but this gene call is untestable without DNA. The CDR3 loop spans 13 amino acids. From germline, CDR1 is SQVTM and CDR2 ANQGSEA. This CDR3 reads CSVVGTGVHEQYF.

The chain joins TRBV20-1 to TRBJ2-1. The length of the CDR3 is 13 residues. CDR1 and CDR2 (germline): DFQATT, SNEGSKA (reference sequence). The CDR3 spells CSASTDGNNEQFF.

This chain connects TRBV5-5 to TRBJ2-2. Germline values: CDR1 SGHKS, CDR2 YYEKEE (reference sequence). CDR3 length: 15 residues. The CDR3 loop is CASSAGSTDTGELFF.

The V and J genes are TRBV14 and TRBJ2-5; TCRdb designates TRBD1, a call that cannot be tested without DNA. The germline V gene has CDR1 SGHDN and CDR2 FVKESK. The CDR3 sequence is 16 residues long. CDR3 sequence: CASSRPGLAEQETQYF.

This chain uses TRBV6-6 with TRBJ2-1; absent DNA, TCRdb's TRBD2 call cannot be checked. CDR1 is MNHNY and CDR2 is SVGAGI in the germline V gene (reference sequence). This CDR3 spans 18 amino acids. This CDR3 reads CASSLRPGARGGYNEQFF.

This CDR3 reads CATSTTGGVDTQYF. V is TRBV15 and J is TRBJ2-3; TCRdb calls TRBD1, which cannot be checked without DNA. Germline lookup yields CDR1 LNHNV and CDR2 YYDKDF (reference sequence). The CDR3 consists of 14 residues. The whole variable domain, remainder taken from reference TRBV15 and TRBJ2-3, is DAMVIQNPRYQVTQFGKPVTLSCSQTLNHNVMYWYQQKSSQAPKLLFHYYDKDFNNEADTPDNFQSRRPNTSFCFLDIRSPGLGDTAMYLCATSTTGGVDTQYFGPGTRLTVL.

V usage is TRBV7-9 and J usage is TRBJ2-7. This CDR3 contains 12 residues. Germline CDR1 SEHNR, CDR2 FQNEAQ (reference sequence). CDR3 residues: CASSLGSDEQYF. The full variable domain, with the rest looked up from reference TRBV7-9 and TRBJ2-7, is DTGVSQNPRHKITKRGQNVTFRCDPISEHNRLYWYRQTLGQGPEFLTYFQNEAQLEKSRLLSDRFSAERPKGSFSTLEIQRTEQGDSAMYLCASSLGSDEQYFGPGTRLTVT.

The V gene is TRBV6-5, the J gene TRBJ2-7. This CDR3 is 14 amino acids long. Germline values: CDR1 MNHEY, CDR2 SVGAGI. CDR3 loop: CASSVSRTRYEQYF.

The genes are TRBV3-1 and TRBJ2-7; the TCRdb call, TRBD1, lacks DNA for checking. The germline V gene encodes CDR1 LGHDT and CDR2 YNNKEL (reference sequence). This CDR3 region has 16 residues. CDR3 sequence: CASSQDIGTANYEQYF.

The J gene is TRBJ2-1, the V gene TRBV7-6; TCRdb's assignment of TRBD1 cannot be checked, as there is no DNA. The germline CDR1 and CDR2 sequences are SGHVS and FNYEAQ. The CDR3 loop spans 11 amino acids. The CDR3 spells CASSYTGEQFF.

The chain has TRBV6-1 and TRBJ2-1; TCRdb names TRBD2, which stays unverified in the absence of DNA. CDR1 MNHNS and CDR2 SASEGT come from the germline V gene. The CDR3 has 16 amino acids. The chain's CDR3 is CASSDREGPGSNEQFF.

The chain carries TRBV28 and TRBJ2-1; there is no DNA to check the TCRdb D call of TRBD2. Germline CDR1 is MDHEN and CDR2 is SYDVKM. The CDR3 sequence is 17 residues long. The CDR3 loop is CASSYAEASGMWNEQFF.

V gene TRBV7-8 combines with J gene TRBJ2-5; no DNA is available, so the TRBD2 call from TCRdb remains unchecked. The CDR3 covers 11 residues. In germline, CDR1 is SGHVS, CDR2 FQNEAQ. This CDR3 is CASSSGGSQYF.

This sequence joins TRBV4-1 and TRBJ2-2; TCRdb returns TRBD1, unconfirmable since there is no DNA. Germline V CDR1 and CDR2: MGHRA, YSYEKL. The CDR3 extends over 19 amino acids. This CDR3 is CASSPGGDRGRVDTGELFF.

The genes are TRBV28 and TRBJ2-5; TCRdb calls TRBD1, which cannot be checked without DNA. The germline CDR1 and CDR2 sequences are MDHEN and SYDVKM. The CDR3 consists of 16 residues. This CDR3 reads CASSALGAGGWETQYF.